Sequencing of this T cell receptor (beta chain) was carried out in a study of human T cells and chemical hapten exposure. The time point was: pre-sensitization, week 0. Treatment in this sample: therapeutic diphenylcyclopropenone sensitization with weekly scalp DPC. TCRdb ran MiXCR on the RACE reads and lists one entry per CDR3 protein. The sample shows some 400,000 distinct CDR3 sequences, roughly 5.3% of them seen only once. Looked up from germline, CDR1 is LNHNV and CDR2 is YYDKDF (reference sequence). V lost 5 bases to trimming and J lost 5 bases; unmatched junction nucleotides: 8. CDR3 size: 15 residues.

The specimen comprised whole blood, sampled in connection with sensitization to the hapten diphenylcyclopropenone (DPC). The chain uses TRBV15 and TRBJ1-4; 7 bases fit TRBD1. This receptor was taken from a woman aged 45 to 65 with alopecia areata. Some clones in this sample may be carry-over from other donors' samples. CDR3: CATSRRGQKNEKLFF. CDR3 DNA: TGTGCCACCAGCCGAAGGGGACAGAAAAATGAAAAACTGTTTTTT.